These 15 T cell receptor beta chains were sequenced from one sample in a study of cytomegalovirus exposure and HLA in healthy donors. The study ran its PCR with 60 Vbeta and 13 Jbeta primers. Libraries were prepared by immunoSEQ multiplex PCR; TCRdb keeps only in-frame clonotypes and omits some of them. There are about 96,000 clones in the sample; approximately 72% occur only once, and roughly an eighth lies in the top ten. Sequencing was done on a sample of PBMCs. These TCRs come from a woman aged 70 to 79 in good health and CMV-seropositive.

The rearrangement links TRBV5-6 to TRBJ2-5; D unclear. Germline V CDR1 and CDR2: SGHDT, YYEEEE. The CDR3 is 13 residues long. V lost 3 bases and J 2 bases, leaving 8 bases between the germline ends. This CDR3 reads CASSSVLQETQYF. The CDR3 bases are TGTGCCAGCAGCTCGGTGTTACAAGAGACCCAGTACTTC.

The chain joins TRBV5-1 to TRBJ1-6; D call uncertain. Germline CDR1 and CDR2: SGHRS and YFSETQ. CDR3 length: 15 residues. Trimming pared 4 bases from V and 5 bases from J, leaving 13 bases between. CDR3 sequence reads: CASSKQLDNNSPLHF. In DNA form, the CDR3 reads TGCGCCAGCAGCAAGCAGTTAGACAATAATTCACCCCTCCACTTT. The whole variable domain, remainder taken from reference TRBV5-1 and TRBJ1-6, is KAGVTQTPRYLIKTRGQQVTLSCSPISGHRSVSWYQQTPGQGLQFLFEYFSETQRNKGNFPGRFSGRQFSNSRSEMNVSTLELGDSALYLCASSKQLDNNSPLHFGNGTRLTVT.

The V and J genes are TRBV2 and TRBJ1-2; D remains unclear. The CDR3 runs to 12 residues. V was clipped by 0 bases and J by 4 bases, with 3 bases between them. Germline CDR1 is SNHLY and CDR2 is FYNNEI. The CDR3 sequence: CASSEAAYGYTF. Written as DNA, the CDR3 is TGTGCCAGCAGTGAAGCGGCCTATGGCTACACCTTC.

The chain carries TRBV5-4 and TRBJ2-2, with 10 bases lining up with TRBD1. Losses at the gene ends were 4 bases for V and 5 bases for J; bases not matched to a gene: 8. The germline gives CDR1 SGHNT, CDR2 YYREEE (reference sequence). The CDR3 has 16 residues. The CDR3 reads CASSRTGGKGTGELFF. As DNA, the CDR3 is TGTGCCAGCAGCCGGACAGGGGGGAAGGGGACCGGGGAGCTGTTTTTT.

The chain links TRBV2 to TRBJ1-2; tentatively, D is TRBD1 (6 bases). Trimming took off 4 bases at V and 1 base at J, with 13 bases between the two ends. The CDR3 runs to 15 residues. The germline V gene has CDR1 SNHLY and CDR2 FYNNEI. Here the CDR3 DNA reads TGTGCCAGCAGTGGGACAGTCGCGTTTAACTATGGCTACACCTTC. The encoded protein is CASSGTVAFNYGYTF.

The rearrangement joins TRBV27 to TRBJ2-1, with 7 bases identical to TRBD2. Germline V lookup: CDR1 MNHEY, CDR2 SMNVEV (reference sequence). Losses at the gene ends were 8 bases for V and 7 bases for J; bases not matched to a gene: 11. The CDR3 sequence is 14 residues long. CDR3 in amino acids: CASRSGGSINEQFF. The CDR3 nucleotides are TGTGCCAGCCGCTCGGGCGGGAGTATAAATGAGCAGTTCTTC.

V usage is TRBV13 and J usage is TRBJ2-5, with 7 bases aligning to TRBD1. After removal of 4 bases from V and 0 bases from J, the junction contained 5 bases not matched to a gene. The CDR3 length is 15 residues. The germline gives CDR1 PRHDT, CDR2 FYEKMQ (reference sequence). The CDR3: CASSSEGQNQETQYF. CDR3 DNA sequence: TGTGCCAGCAGCTCAGAGGGACAGAACCAAGAGACCCAGTACTTC.

The chain joins TRBV6-6 to TRBJ1-2; 7 bases agree with TRBD1. From germline, CDR1 is MNHNY and CDR2 SVGAGI (reference sequence). With V trimmed by 2 bases and J by 8 bases, 5 bases remained unmatched. The CDR3 consists of 13 residues. CDR3 coding DNA: TGTGCCAGCAGTTACAGACAGGGAGAGGGCTACACCTTC. Protein product: CASSYRQGEGYTF.

The rearrangement joins TRBV6-1 to TRBJ2-7, with TRBD1 identical over 7 bases. Trimming took 5 bases from V and 10 from J; bases not matched to a gene: 14. In germline, CDR1 is MNHNS, CDR2 SASEGT. The CDR3 spans 14 residues. Here the CDR3 DNA reads TGTGCCAGCAGTCCCCGAACCGGGACAGCCACTCAGTACTTC. It translates to CASSPRTGTATQYF.

The chain couples TRBV5-4 to TRBJ2-5, with D possibly TRBD1 on 5 matching bases. V gave up 3 bases and J gave up 1 base, with 10 bases separating them. CDR3 size: 14 residues. Germline V gene lookup returns CDR1 SGHNT and CDR2 YYREEE (reference sequence). In DNA, the CDR3 is TGTGCCAGCAGCTCGGAAAGGGGCCAAGAGACCCAGTACTTC. Translated, it gives CASSSERGQETQYF. Filled out from reference TRBV5-4 and TRBJ2-5, the complete variable domain reads ETGVTQSPTHLIKTRGQQVTLRCSSQSGHNTVSWYQQALGQGPQFIFQYYREEENGRGNFPPRFSGLQFPNYSSELNVNALELDDSALYLCASSSERGQETQYFGPGTRLLVL.

The chain combines TRBV15 with TRBJ1-5; D is unclear. V lost 1 base and J lost 7, with 5 bases in between. This CDR3 has 12 residues. From germline, CDR1 is LNHNV and CDR2 YYDKDF (reference sequence). The CDR3 is CATSRVGQPQHF. The CDR3 DNA sequence: TGTGCCACCAGCAGAGTGGGCCAGCCCCAGCATTTT.

This chain uses TRBV11-2 with TRBJ1-5, with D maybe TRBD1 (5 bases). V lost 3 bases, J lost 1 base, and 7 bases lay in between. This CDR3 has 14 amino acids. Germline lookup yields CDR1 SGHAT and CDR2 FQNNGV. In DNA, the CDR3 is TGTGCCAGCAGCTTGGGGGGAAGCAATCAGCCCCAGCATTTT. Translation: CASSLGGSNQPQHF.

The chain carries TRBV19 and TRBJ2-7, with a tentative D call TRBD1 (6 bases). The CDR3 totals 15 residues. CDR1 and CDR2 (germline): LNHDA, SQIVND (reference sequence). Deletions cut 3 bases from V and 2 bases from J, with 14 bases between. The CDR3 DNA sequence: TGTGCCAGTAGTATGGGGGCGGCCGGTCCCTACGAGCAGTACTTC. Translating it yields CASSMGAAGPYEQYF.

The chain couples TRBV7-3 to TRBJ2-7; a possible D gene is TRBD2 (7 bases). There are 15 residues in the CDR3. In germline, CDR1 is SGHTA, CDR2 FQGTGA. The V gene lost 2 bases and the J gene lost 4 bases, with 15 bases spanning the gap. CDR3 nucleotides: TGTGCCAGCAGCTTAGCTGGGGGAGGGGGATACGAGCAGTACTTC. This encodes CASSLAGGGGYEQYF. Based on the CDR3 plus reference TRBV7-3 and TRBJ2-7, the full variable domain is GAGVSQTPSNKVTEKGKYVELRCDPISGHTALYWYRQSLGQGPEFLIYFQGTGAADDSGLPNDRFFAVRPEGSVSTLKIQRTERGDSAVYLCASSLAGGGGYEQYFGPGTRLTVT.

The chain recombines TRBV25-1 with TRBJ1-2; D unclear. The CDR3 sequence is 15 residues long. V lost 3 bases and J lost 4, with 15 bases in between. CDR1 MGHDK and CDR2 SYGVNS come from the germline V gene. CDR3 amino acids: CASSDPGKGSYGYTF. CDR3 nucleotides: TGTGCCAGCAGTGACCCCGGGAAGGGATCCTATGGCTACACCTTC.